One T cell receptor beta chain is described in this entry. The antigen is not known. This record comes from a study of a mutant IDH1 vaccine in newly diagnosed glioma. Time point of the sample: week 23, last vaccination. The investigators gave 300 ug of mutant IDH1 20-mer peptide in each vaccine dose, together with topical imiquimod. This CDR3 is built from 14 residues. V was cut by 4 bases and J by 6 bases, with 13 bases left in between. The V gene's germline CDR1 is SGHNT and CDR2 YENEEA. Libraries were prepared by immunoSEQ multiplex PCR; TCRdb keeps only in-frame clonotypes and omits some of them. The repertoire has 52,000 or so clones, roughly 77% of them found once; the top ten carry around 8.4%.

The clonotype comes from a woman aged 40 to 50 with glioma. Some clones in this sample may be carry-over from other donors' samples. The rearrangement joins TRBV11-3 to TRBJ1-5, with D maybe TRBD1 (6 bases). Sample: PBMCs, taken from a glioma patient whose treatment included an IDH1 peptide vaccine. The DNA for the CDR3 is TGTGCCAGCAGCTCCTCAGGGGCAGGTCAGCCCCAGCATTTT. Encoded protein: CASSSSGAGQPQHF.